This entry is about one TCR beta chain. The target of this receptor is not known. Base qualities are not recorded, but no much larger clone differs from it by a single base. The sample comes from a study of human T cells and chemical hapten exposure (dated by TCRdb to the early 2020s). Context from the whole study: For sensitization, 2% DPC in acetone was applied to a 2 cm by 2 cm area of upper inner arm skin. Patients additionally received weekly therapeutic DPC doses to the scalp throughout the roughly 25-week study period. Patch testing was done on the upper back using Finn chambers containing 0.01% DPC, and results were scored after 6 days according to International Contact Dermatitis Research Group standards. Alopecia areata with under or over 50% scalp involvement, alopecia totalis and alopecia universalis were represented in the patient cohort, which was mostly female. The libraries were sequenced as a pool, and the TCR yield per sample differed mostly because of small variations in library volumes within the pool. This study followed changes in the peripheral blood TCR repertoire in vivo during primary and secondary sensitization of alopecia patients to the hapten diphenylcyclopropenone (DPC). Blood samples were taken from patients before sensitization (week 0) and at 2, 6 and about 24 weeks after DPC sensitization. Blood for TCR sequencing was provided by twenty-nine alopecia patients at one to four time points (pre-sensitization, 2, 6 and 24 weeks). For every blood RNA sample, sequencing covered both the TCR alpha and TCR beta chains.

Reading the label with the study, this specimen's time point is: patch test 1, 2 weeks after DPC sensitization. This sample's treatment or condition label indicates: therapeutic diphenylcyclopropenone sensitization with weekly scalp DPC. Total RNA was extracted from unfractionated whole blood that had been collected in Tempus Blood RNA tubes. At each patch-test visit, blood was drawn before the patch test was applied. To be eligible, patients had to be aged 18 to 70, diagnosed with alopecia and judged suitable for DPC therapy, while pregnant patients were excluded. Library preparation used RACE. The reads were generated on a NextSeq 500. During library preparation, unique molecular identifiers were attached to individual cDNA molecules so that TCRs could be counted quantitatively and reproducibly. On the authors' methods: A median of roughly 100,000 TCRs per sample was observed, with a range of about 23,224 to 690,600. The Decombinator software suite was used to annotate the V, J and CDR3 of the TCR reads. For the PS versus PT1 abundance plots, all samples were subsampled to the same number of TCRs (28,000). Expanded TCRs were defined as absent before sensitization and observed at least eight times at the 2-week time point. In-frame beta chains were kept once TCRdb had trimmed the public reads at Q25 with fastp and called clones with MiXCR. Merged by CDR3 protein, the rows form single entries marked with the most common genes and DNA. For this entry, the V and J calls and clone size follow TCRdb and not the study's own pipeline. The table for this sample lists roughly 48,000 distinct CDR3 sequences; approximately 10% of them were counted only once. The ten largest account for less than 2% of the sample.

The CDR3, cysteine through phenylalanine, is 14 amino acids long. Solely the CDR3 DNA is kept, with 42 bases framed from the first base. The germline V gene provides CDR1 SGHAT and CDR2 FQNNGV. At the junction V is shortened by 5 bases and J by 2 bases, with 13 bases in between. The investigation overall reported the following: All patients had alopecia, a presumed autoimmune disease, so their immune response might differ from that of healthy individuals. No change with DPC sensitization was found in the number of TCRs above 1 in 1000 frequency, and no evidence of global repertoire structure alterations was found. Compared with pre-sensitization or healthy control sets, expanded TCRs formed significantly more large CDR3 similarity clusters, which is consistent with antigen-driven responses. The number of PT1 expanded TCRs positively correlated with patch test score, significant at thresholds 8, 16 and 32 but not 4. Repeated subsampling changed both the strength of the expansion versus patch-test correlation and the threshold at which that correlation became significant.

The chain joins TRBV11-2 to TRBJ2-7; TRBD2 is a possible D gene, resting on 6 matching bases. This receptor was identified in a woman between 40 and 55 years old with alopecia areata. Some clones in this sample may be carry-over from other donors' samples. The source was whole blood, collected in connection with sensitization to the hapten diphenylcyclopropenone (DPC). The nucleotide sequence reads TGTGCCAGCAGCCGTCGACTAGAAACCTACGAGCAGTACTTC. This yields the protein CASSRRLETYEQYF. Reference TRBV11-2 and TRBJ2-7 proteins supply the regions before and after the CDR3; the full variable domain is: EAGVAQSPRYKIIEKRQSVAFWCNPISGHATLYWYQQILGQGPKLLIQFQNNGVVDDSQLPKDRFSAERLKGVDSTLKIQPAKLEDSAVYLCASSRRLETYEQYFGPGTRLTVT.